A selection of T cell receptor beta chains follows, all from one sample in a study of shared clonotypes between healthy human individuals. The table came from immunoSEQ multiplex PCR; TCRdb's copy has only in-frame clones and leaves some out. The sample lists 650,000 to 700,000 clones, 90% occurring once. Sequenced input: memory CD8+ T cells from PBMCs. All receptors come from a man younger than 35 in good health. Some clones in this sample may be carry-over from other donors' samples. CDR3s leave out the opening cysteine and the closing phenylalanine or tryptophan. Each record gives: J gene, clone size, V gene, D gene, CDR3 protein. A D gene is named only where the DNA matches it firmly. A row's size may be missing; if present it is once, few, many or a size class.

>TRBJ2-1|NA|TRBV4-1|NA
ASSQERASYNEQF
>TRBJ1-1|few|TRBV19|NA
ASRMGPEAF
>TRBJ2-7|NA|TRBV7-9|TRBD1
ASSSPGTGSYEQY
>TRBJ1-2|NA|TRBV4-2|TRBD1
ASSPERDRGFFGYT
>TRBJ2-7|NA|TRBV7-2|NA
ASSLRPVLYEQY
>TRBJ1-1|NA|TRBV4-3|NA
ASSQSQAPNTEAF
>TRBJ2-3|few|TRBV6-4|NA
ASSDSKQGADTQY
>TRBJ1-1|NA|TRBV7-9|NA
ASIIGDEAF
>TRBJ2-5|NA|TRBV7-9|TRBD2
ASSQSGGRETQY
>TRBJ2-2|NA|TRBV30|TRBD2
AWGLAPGGELF
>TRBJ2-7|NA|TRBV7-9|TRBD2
ASSSPSGLYEQY
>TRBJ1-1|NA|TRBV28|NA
ASSLLGHNTEAF
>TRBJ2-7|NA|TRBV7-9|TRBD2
ASSPASGRAYEQY
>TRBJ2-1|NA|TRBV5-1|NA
ASSFQNEQF
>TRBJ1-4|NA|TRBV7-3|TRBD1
ASSTTTRDRMPTNEKLF
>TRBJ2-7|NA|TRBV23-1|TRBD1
ASSQFRDRDYEQY
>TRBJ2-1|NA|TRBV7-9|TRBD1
ASSLPGTGNYNEQF